Only a few counts were recorded for the clone carrying this TCR beta chain. Its antigen is still unknown. The authors made TCR cDNA by 5'RACE template switching, adding a universal primer site and UMIs. MiXCR, applied by TCRdb to the 5' RACE reads, yields one record per CDR3 protein. The sample has approximately 93,000 distinct CDR3 sequences, under 6.5% seen once. This sample was taken from a study of T cells after yellow fever vaccination. Findings and caveats of the study: The presence of abundant clonotypes contaminating from the bulk population was possible in FACS-sorted repertoires. Overall, a small share of clonotypes was seen in both CD4 and CD8 compartments.

The CDR3 is 13 amino acids. Trimming took 1 base from V and 10 from J, leaving 10 bases between them. Per germline, CDR1 MGHRA and CDR2 YSYEKL. The input for sequencing was CD8+ T cells sorted from PBMCs, taken 10 days after the yellow fever booster vaccination. The TCR sequence derives from a man younger than 30 who received the YFV17D yellow fever vaccine. This rearrangement joins TRBV4-1 to TRBJ1-4, with D possibly being TRBD1 (5 bases). The CDR3 protein is CASSQVTDGKLFF. The CDR3 nucleotides are TGCGCCAGCAGCCAAGTGACAGACGGAAAACTGTTTTTT.